Below, 9 T cell receptor beta chains from the same sample are listed, as sequenced in a study of early T cells in non-severe SARS-CoV-2 infection. TCRdb passed the 5' RACE reads through MiXCR, listing each CDR3 protein once. The sample comprises roughly 86,000 distinct CDR3 sequences, roughly 14% of which are singletons, and around 0.58% rests with the top ten. Material for sequencing was whole blood. The receptors here all came from an adult who was a healthcare worker with PCR-confirmed SARS-CoV-2 infection or an uninfected control (not recorded which).

The sample holds a few counts of this clonotype. This chain links TRBV7-9 with TRBJ2-5; D may be TRBD2 (6 bases). CDR1 SEHNR and CDR2 FQNEAQ come from the germline V gene (reference sequence). The V gene lost 3 bases and the J gene lost 3 bases, with 14 bases spanning the gap. The CDR3 is made up of 15 amino acids. The DNA of the CDR3 is TGTGCCAGCAGCTTTTCGCGCGGGGCGGAAGAGACCCAGTACTTC. Translation: CASSFSRGAEETQYF. The whole variable domain, remainder taken from reference TRBV7-9 and TRBJ2-5, is DTGVSQNPRHKITKRGQNVTFRCDPISEHNRLYWYRQTLGQGPEFLTYFQNEAQLEKSRLLSDRFSAERPKGSFSTLEIQRTEQGDSAMYLCASSFSRGAEETQYFGPGTRLLVL.

The rearrangement links TRBV12-3 or TRBV12-4 to TRBJ2-5, with D perhaps matching TRBD2 (5 bases). The CDR3 consists of 14 residues. The germline V and J ends were trimmed by 5 bases and 4 bases, with 14 bases remaining between them. Here the CDR3 reads CASSRGEAAETQYF. The CDR3 nucleotides are TGTGCCAGCAGTCGGGGAGAGGCAGCAGAGACCCAGTACTTC.

The chain couples TRBV29-1 to TRBJ2-1; a possible D gene is TRBD2 (6 bases). The CDR3 covers 15 residues. CDR1 and CDR2 from the germline V gene are SQVTM and ANQGSEA. Trimming removed 1 base from V and 4 bases from J, with 14 bases in between. The CDR3 loop is CSVEGDLPPYNEQFF. The CDR3 DNA sequence: TGCAGCGTTGAAGGGGACTTACCCCCTTACAATGAGCAGTTCTTC.

In its sample, this clonotype was seen a few times. The gene calls are TRBV20-1 and TRBJ2-1; 8 nucleotides agree with TRBD1. The CDR3 extends over 16 amino acids. V shed 5 bases and J 0 bases; nucleotides not matched to a gene: 9. CDR1 is DFQATT, CDR2 SNEGSKA, per germline (reference sequence). CDR3 coding DNA: TGCAGTGCTCAATTCAGGGGGCCCGGCTCCTACAATGAGCAGTTCTTC. This gives the protein CSAQFRGPGSYNEQFF.

In this sample, this clonotype turned up once. The chain uses TRBV7-6 and TRBJ1-1; TRBD1 agrees at 9 bases. The CDR3 runs 15 residues. The V gene's germline CDR1 is SGHVS and CDR2 FNYEAQ. After removal of 8 bases from V and 4 bases from J, the junction contained 11 bases not matched to a gene. CDR3 sequence reads: CASAGDREMSTEAFF. As DNA, the CDR3 is TGTGCCAGCGCGGGGGACAGGGAAATGAGCACTGAAGCTTTCTTT.

Only a few counts were recorded for this clonotype. This chain connects TRBV30 to TRBJ1-3; D gene uncertain. CDR1 is GTSNPN and CDR2 is SVGIG in the germline V gene (reference sequence). The CDR3 is made up of 13 amino acids. With 3 bases removed from V and 0 bases from J, the gap between germline ends came to 6 bases. The CDR3 region has the DNA TGTGCCTGGAGACCCCCCTCTGGAAACACCATATATTTT. It encodes CAWRPPSGNTIYF. Together with reference TRBV30 and TRBJ1-3, the CDR3 gives the full variable domain: SQTIHQWPATLVQPVGSPLSLECTVEGTSNPNLYWYRQAAGRGLQLLFYSVGIGQISSEVPQNLSASRPQDRQFILSSKKLLLSDSGFYLCAWRPPSGNTIYFGEGSWLTVV.

The V gene is TRBV6-5, the J gene TRBJ1-1; 10 bases fit TRBD1. Germline CDR1 is MNHEY and CDR2 is SVGAGI. V gave up 6 bases and J gave up 4 bases; unmatched junction bases: 8. The length of the CDR3 is 15 residues. CDR3 loop: CASRPGTGVGTEAFF. The DNA for the CDR3 is TGTGCCAGCAGGCCCGGGACAGGGGTAGGCACTGAAGCTTTCTTT.

The rearrangement joins TRBV6-2 or TRBV6-3 to TRBJ2-4; 11 nucleotides match TRBD1. The CDR3 runs to 18 residues. V lost 3 bases and J lost 6; bases outside the gene matches: 13. The V gene's germline CDR1 is MNHEY and CDR2 SVGEGT. In nucleotides, the CDR3 is TGTGCCAGCAGTTATAGCTTGTTGGACAGGGGGCGCGGAAACATTCAGTACTTC. It translates to CASSYSLLDRGRGNIQYF.

This clonotype was seen a single time. CDR3 protein: CSAPGLGGPNEQFF. The CDR3 nucleotides read TGCAGTGCGCCGGGACTAGGGGGACCCAATGAGCAGTTCTTC. V and J are TRBV20-1 and TRBJ2-1, with 8 bases matching TRBD2. Germline-derived CDR1 and CDR2 are DFQATT and SNEGSKA (reference sequence). This CDR3 contains 14 residues. After removal of 6 bases from V and 6 bases from J, the junction contained 10 bases not matched to a gene.